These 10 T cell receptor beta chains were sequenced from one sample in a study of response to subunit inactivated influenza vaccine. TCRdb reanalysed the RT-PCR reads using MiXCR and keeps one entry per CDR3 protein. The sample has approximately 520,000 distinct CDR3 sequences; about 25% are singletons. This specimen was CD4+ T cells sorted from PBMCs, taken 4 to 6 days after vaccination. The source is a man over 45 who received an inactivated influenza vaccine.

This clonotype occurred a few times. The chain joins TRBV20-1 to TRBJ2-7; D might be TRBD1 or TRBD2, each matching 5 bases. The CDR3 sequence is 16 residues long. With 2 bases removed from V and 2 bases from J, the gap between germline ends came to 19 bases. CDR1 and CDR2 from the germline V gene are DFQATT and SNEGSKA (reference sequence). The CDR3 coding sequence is TGCAGTGCTAGATTAGAAGGGGCGACTAATGCCTACGAGCAGTACTTC. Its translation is CSARLEGATNAYEQYF.

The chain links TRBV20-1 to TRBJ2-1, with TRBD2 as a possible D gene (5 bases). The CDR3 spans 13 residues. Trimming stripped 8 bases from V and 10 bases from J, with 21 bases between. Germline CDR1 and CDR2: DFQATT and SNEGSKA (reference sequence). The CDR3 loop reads CSPDYSHLEEQFF. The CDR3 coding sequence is TGCAGTCCCGACTATTCCCATCTGGAGGAGCAGTTCTTC.

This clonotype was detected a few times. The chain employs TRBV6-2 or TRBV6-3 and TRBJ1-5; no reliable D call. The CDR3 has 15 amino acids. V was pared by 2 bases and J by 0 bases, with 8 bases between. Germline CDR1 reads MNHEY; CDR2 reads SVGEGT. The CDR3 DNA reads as TGTGCCAGCAGTTACCCCACATATAGCAATCAGCCCCAGCATTTT. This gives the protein CASSYPTYSNQPQHF.

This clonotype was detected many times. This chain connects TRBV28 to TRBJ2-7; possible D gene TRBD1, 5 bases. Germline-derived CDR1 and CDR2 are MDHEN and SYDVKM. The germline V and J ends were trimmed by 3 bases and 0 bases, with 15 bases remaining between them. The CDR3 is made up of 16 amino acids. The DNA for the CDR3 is TGTGCCAGCAGTTTCTCTCTTGCAGGGCTCTCCTACGAGCAGTACTTC. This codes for CASSFSLAGLSYEQYF.

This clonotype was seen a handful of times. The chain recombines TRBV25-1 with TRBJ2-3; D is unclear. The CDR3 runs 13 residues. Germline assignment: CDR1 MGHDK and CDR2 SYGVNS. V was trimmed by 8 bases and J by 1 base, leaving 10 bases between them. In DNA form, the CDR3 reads TGTGCCAGCTGTCACGTCGGCACAGATACGCAGTATTTT. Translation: CASCHVGTDTQYF.

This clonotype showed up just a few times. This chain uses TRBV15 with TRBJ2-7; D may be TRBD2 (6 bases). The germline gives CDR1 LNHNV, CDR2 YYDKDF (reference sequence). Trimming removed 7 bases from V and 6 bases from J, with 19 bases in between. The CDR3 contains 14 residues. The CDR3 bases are TGTGCCACCAACACCGGGACTCCGCCTGGCGAGCAGTACTTC. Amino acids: CATNTGTPPGEQYF.

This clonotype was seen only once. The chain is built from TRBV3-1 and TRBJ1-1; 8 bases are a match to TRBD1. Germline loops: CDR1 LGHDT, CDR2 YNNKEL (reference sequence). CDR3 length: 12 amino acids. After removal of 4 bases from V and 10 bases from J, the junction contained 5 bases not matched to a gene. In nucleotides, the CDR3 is TGTGCCAGCAGCCTCAGGGGGCGCCGAGCTTTCTTT. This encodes CASSLRGRRAFF.

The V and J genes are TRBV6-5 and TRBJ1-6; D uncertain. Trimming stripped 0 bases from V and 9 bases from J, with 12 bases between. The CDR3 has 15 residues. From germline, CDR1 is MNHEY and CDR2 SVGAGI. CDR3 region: CASSYSRPGSSPLHF. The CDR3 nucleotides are TGTGCCAGCAGTTACTCGAGGCCCGGCAGTTCACCCCTCCACTTT.

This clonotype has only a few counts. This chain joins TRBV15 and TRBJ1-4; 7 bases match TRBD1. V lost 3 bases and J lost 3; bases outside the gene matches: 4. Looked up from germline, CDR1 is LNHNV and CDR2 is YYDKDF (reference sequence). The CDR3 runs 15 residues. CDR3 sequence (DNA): TGTGCCACCAGCAGTTTAGGGACAGCTAATGAAAAACTGTTTTTT. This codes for CATSSLGTANEKLFF.

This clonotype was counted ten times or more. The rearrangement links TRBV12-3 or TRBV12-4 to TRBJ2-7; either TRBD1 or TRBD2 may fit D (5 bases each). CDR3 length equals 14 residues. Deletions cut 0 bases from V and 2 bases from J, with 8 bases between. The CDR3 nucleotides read TGTGCCAGCAGTTTAGCCGGGGCCACCTACGAGCAGTACTTC. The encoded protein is CASSLAGATYEQYF.